These 7 T cell receptor beta chains were all obtained from the same sample, sequenced in a study of blood T cell repertoires in COVID-19. Assay: immunoSEQ multiplex PCR; the TCRdb copy retains only in-frame clones and omits some. Here the sample spans some 50,000 clones, roughly 87% being singletons. The specimen sequenced was peripheral blood. All receptors derive from a man aged 60 to 75 with acute or convalescent COVID-19.

The V gene is TRBV5-4, the J gene TRBJ1-1, with TRBD1 matching over 10 bases. V trimming: 0 bases; J trimming: 5 bases; junction bases outside the gene matches: 7. The germline CDR1 and CDR2 sequences are SGHNT and YYREEE (reference sequence). The CDR3 has 16 residues. The CDR3 protein is CASSLGQGAPGTEAFF. The CDR3 DNA sequence: TGTGCCAGCAGCTTGGGACAGGGGGCCCCGGGGACTGAAGCTTTCTTT.

The chain links TRBV30 to TRBJ2-3, with D hard to call. Between the trimmed V and J ends, which lost 4 bases and 2 bases, there was a span of 7 bases. The CDR3 contains 12 residues. CDR1 is GTSNPN and CDR2 is SVGIG in the germline V gene (reference sequence). CDR3 amino acids: CAWTINTDTQYF. CDR3 in DNA: TGTGCCTGGACAATCAACACAGATACGCAGTATTTT.

DNA for the CDR3: TGCAGCGTTGTTCTTTGGGCTAGCGGGACCACAGATACGCAGTATTTT. It yields the protein CSVVLWASGTTDTQYF. The gene calls are TRBV29-1 and TRBJ2-3; 9 bases are a match to TRBD2. Looked up from germline, CDR1 is SQVTM and CDR2 is ANQGSEA. CDR3 size: 16 residues. J lost 2 bases, V lost 4 bases, and 10 bases had no gene match.

This chain joins TRBV6-6 and TRBJ2-2, with D possibly TRBD1 on 5 matching bases. CDR1 and CDR2 (germline): MNHNY, SVGAGI (reference sequence). With 2 bases removed from V and 7 bases from J, the gap between germline ends came to 14 bases. The CDR3 is 15 residues long. The CDR3 here is CASSYIRGIDGELFF. DNA of the CDR3: TGTGCCAGCAGTTACATAAGGGGTATCGACGGGGAGCTGTTTTTT.

This chain connects TRBV24-1 to TRBJ2-5; 9 bases align to TRBD1. CDR3 length: 14 residues. Germline V gives CDR1 KGHDR, CDR2 SFDVKD. Trimming took 5 bases from V and 6 from J; bases not matched to a gene: 6. The CDR3, as DNA: TGTGCCACCAGTGCAACAGGGGGCACAAAGACCCAGTACTTC. Translated, it gives CATSATGGTKTQYF.

The chain links TRBV1 to TRBJ2-3; the table's D call of TRBD2 was not tested on the DNA. TRBV1 counts as a pseudogene. The CDR3 covers 19 residues. The CDR3 reads CTSSQDRSGGRNSTDTQYF. The CDR3 region has the DNA TGCACCAGCAGCCAAGATAGAAGCGGGGGGAGAAACTCCACAGATACGCAGTATTTT.

The CDR3 DNA reads as TGTGCCAGCGGGGGCTATGGAAACACCATATATTTT. This encodes CASGGYGNTIYF. The V call is TRBV6-5, the J call TRBJ1-3; D may be TRBD1 (6 bases). Germline CDR1 is MNHEY and CDR2 is SVGAGI. V lost 8 bases and J 3 bases, leaving 8 bases between the germline ends. The CDR3 is 12 residues long.